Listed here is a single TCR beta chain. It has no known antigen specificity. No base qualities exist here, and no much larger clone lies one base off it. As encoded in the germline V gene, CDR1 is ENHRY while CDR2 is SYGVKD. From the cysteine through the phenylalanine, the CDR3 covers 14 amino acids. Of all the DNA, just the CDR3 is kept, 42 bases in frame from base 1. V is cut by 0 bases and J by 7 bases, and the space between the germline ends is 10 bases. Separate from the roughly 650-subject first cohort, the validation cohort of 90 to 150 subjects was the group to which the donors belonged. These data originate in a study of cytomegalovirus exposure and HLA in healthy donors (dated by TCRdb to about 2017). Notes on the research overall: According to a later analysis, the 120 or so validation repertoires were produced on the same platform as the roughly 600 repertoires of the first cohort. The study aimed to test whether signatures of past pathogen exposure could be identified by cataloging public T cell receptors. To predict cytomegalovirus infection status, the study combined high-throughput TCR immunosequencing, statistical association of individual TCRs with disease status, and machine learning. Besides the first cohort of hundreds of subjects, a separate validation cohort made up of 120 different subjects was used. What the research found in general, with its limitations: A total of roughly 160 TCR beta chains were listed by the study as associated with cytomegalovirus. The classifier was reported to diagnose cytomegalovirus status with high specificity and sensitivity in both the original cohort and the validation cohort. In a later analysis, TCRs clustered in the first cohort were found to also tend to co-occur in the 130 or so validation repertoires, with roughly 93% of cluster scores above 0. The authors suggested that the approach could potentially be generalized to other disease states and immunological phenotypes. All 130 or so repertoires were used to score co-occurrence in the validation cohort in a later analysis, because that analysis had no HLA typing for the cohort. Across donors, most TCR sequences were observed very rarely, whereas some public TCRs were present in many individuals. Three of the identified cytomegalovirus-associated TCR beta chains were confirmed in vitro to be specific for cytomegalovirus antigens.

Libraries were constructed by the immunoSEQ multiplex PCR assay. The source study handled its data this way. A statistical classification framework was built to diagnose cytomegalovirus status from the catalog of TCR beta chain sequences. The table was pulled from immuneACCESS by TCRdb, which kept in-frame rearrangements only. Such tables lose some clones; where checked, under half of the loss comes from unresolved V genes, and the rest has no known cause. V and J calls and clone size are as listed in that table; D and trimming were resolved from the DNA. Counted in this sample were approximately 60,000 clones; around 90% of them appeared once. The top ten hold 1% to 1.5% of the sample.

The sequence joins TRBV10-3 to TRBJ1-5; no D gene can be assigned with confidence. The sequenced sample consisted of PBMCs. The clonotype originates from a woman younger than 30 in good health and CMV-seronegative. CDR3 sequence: CAISESRGPQPQHF. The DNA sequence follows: TGTGCCATCAGTGAGTCGAGAGGTCCGCAGCCCCAGCATTTT.